Shown below are 5 T cell receptor beta chains from a single sample sequenced in a study of blood T cell repertoires in COVID-19. The repertoire was sequenced with immunoSEQ multiplex PCR; TCRdb's copy has only in-frame clones and lacks some. The repertoire holds roughly 55,000 clones, with 70% to 90% as singletons. The source material was peripheral blood. The receptor source for this set is a man between 65 and 85 years old with active COVID-19.

The chain is built from TRBV6-6 and TRBJ2-1; a possible D gene is TRBD2 (6 bases). V was pared by 6 bases and J by 7 bases, with 13 bases between. This CDR3 contains 13 residues. Germline V lookup: CDR1 MNHNY, CDR2 SVGAGI (reference sequence). The CDR3 is CASSLPGGNEQFF. CDR3 DNA sequence: TGTGCCAGCAGCCTTCCTGGGGGGAATGAGCAGTTCTTC.

The chain joins TRBV2 to TRBJ1-1; 11 bases match TRBD1. With V trimmed by 5 bases and J by 0 bases, 5 bases remained unmatched. Germline V gene lookup returns CDR1 SNHLY and CDR2 FYNNEI. The length of the CDR3 is 16 residues. In nucleotides, the CDR3 is TGTGCCAGCAGTCGGGACAGGGGGATGTTGAACACTGAAGCTTTCTTT. This sequence encodes CASSRDRGMLNTEAFF.

This chain connects TRBV19 to TRBJ2-2, with 8 bases fitting TRBD1. This CDR3 is 15 amino acids long. CDR1 is LNHDA, CDR2 SQIVND, per germline (reference sequence). After removal of 6 bases from V and 1 base from J, the junction contained 4 bases not matched to a gene. CDR3 protein: CASRPGQVNTGELFF. The DNA for the CDR3 is TGTGCCAGTAGACCGGGACAGGTGAACACCGGGGAGCTGTTTTTT. The whole variable domain, filled in from reference TRBV19 and TRBJ2-2, reads DGGITQSPKYLFRKEGQNVTLSCEQNLNHDAMYWYRQDPGQGLRLIYYSQIVNDFQKGDIAEGYSVSREKKESFPLTVTSAQKNPTAFYLCASRPGQVNTGELFFGEGSRLTVL.

The genes are TRBV15 and TRBJ2-7; D perhaps matches TRBD1 (5 bases). Per germline, CDR1 LNHNV and CDR2 YYDKDF (reference sequence). This CDR3 contains 18 residues. Trimming cost V 0 bases and J 1 base, with 19 bases left between them. As DNA, the CDR3 is TGTGCCACCAGCAGAGATTCAGCCCCAAGACAGTTGTCCTACGAGCAGTACTTC. Amino acids: CATSRDSAPRQLSYEQYF.

The chain is built from TRBV28 and TRBJ1-2; TRBD1 agrees at 7 bases. The germline gives CDR1 MDHEN, CDR2 SYDVKM. V trimming: 5 bases; J trimming: 7 bases; junction bases outside the gene matches: 7. This CDR3 is 13 amino acids long. CDR3 in DNA: TGTGCCAGCAGTAACCCAGGGGGAGGTGGCTACACCTTC. Amino acids: CASSNPGGGGYTF.